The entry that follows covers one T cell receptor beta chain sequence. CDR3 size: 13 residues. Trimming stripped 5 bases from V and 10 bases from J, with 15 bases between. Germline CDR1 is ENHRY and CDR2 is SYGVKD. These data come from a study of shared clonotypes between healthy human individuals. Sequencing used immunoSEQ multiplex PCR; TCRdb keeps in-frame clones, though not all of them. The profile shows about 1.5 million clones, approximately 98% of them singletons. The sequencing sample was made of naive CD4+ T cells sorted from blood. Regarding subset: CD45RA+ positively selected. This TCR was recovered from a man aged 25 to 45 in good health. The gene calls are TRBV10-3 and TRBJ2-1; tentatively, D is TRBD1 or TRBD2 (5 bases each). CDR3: CAISPSEGREQFF. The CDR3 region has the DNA TGTGCCATCAGTCCCTCAGAGGGGCGGGAGCAGTTCTTC.